This note documents a single TCR beta chain sequence. The V segment lost 5 bases and the J segment 7 bases; nucleotides outside the gene matches: 7. This CDR3 has 13 residues. This entry belongs to a study of T-cell memory formation after mild COVID-19. Across the study: TCR clusters largely stayed donor specific.

Employing constant-segment primers, 5'RACE generated TCR alpha and TCR beta cDNA libraries bearing sample barcodes and UMIs. In TCRdb, the 5' RACE reads were re-called with MiXCR into one record per CDR3 protein. Here the sample spans over 400,000 distinct CDR3 sequences, 20% to 30% being singletons. Sequencing used PBMCs or a T cell subset sorted from them (not recorded which). This TCR was sampled from an adult woman who had mild COVID-19 (a few samples of this study predate the infection). Cell type and time point are not known. The J gene is TRBJ2-5, the V gene TRBV12-3 or TRBV12-4; 7 positions match TRBD1. CDR3 in DNA: TGTGCCAGCAGTCCACAGGGGTTGGGGACCCAGTACTTC. Amino acids: CASSPQGLGTQYF.